This TCR beta chain is drawn from a study of cytomegalovirus exposure and HLA in healthy donors. Study details: The 120 or so validation repertoires used a platform that matched the one used for the roughly 650 first-cohort repertoires, as a later analysis reported.

With respect to this clone: Antigen specificity is unknown.

Germline lookup yields CDR1 SGDLS and CDR2 YYNGEE. The CDR3 is made up of 14 amino acids. Trimming took off 0 bases at V and 5 bases at J, with 11 bases between the two ends. Some clones are missing from TCRdb's copy, which holds only in-frame ones; the method was immunoSEQ multiplex PCR. The table has approximately 170,000 clones, roughly 85% seen once; the top ten hold approximately 15%. Study-level findings and limits: Specific recognition of CMV antigens was confirmed in vitro for a few chains (all CMV-associated).

The sample taken for sequencing was PBMCs. The rearrangement links TRBV9 to TRBJ1-1, with a possible D match to TRBD1 (5 bases). The clonotype was recovered from a man younger than 30 in good health and CMV-seropositive. The CDR3 sequence: CASSVETGITEAFF. CDR3 DNA sequence: TGTGCCAGCAGCGTAGAAACAGGTATTACTGAAGCTTTCTTT.